The 13 T cell receptor beta chains listed next were all sequenced from one sample in a study of T cells expressing NK-cell markers (dated by TCRdb to 2019 to 2021). Receptor amplification or capture employed 5' RACE. Instrument on record: Illumina HiSeq 2000. The reads, reprocessed by TCRdb, yield one row per CDR3 protein sequence and no DNA. The table for this sample shows 550,000 to 600,000 distinct CDR3 sequences. The ten largest clones add up to approximately 3.5% of the sample. Specimen: blood T cells: a sorted CD56 or NKG2C T cell subset, CD4+ or CD8+ T cells, or bulk PBMC T cells (not recorded which). Receptor source: a man younger than 35 in good health. Donor details come from another sample of the same person, matched by shared clones.

The chain combines TRBV5-1 with TRBJ2-1; the D call of TRBD2 rests on TCRdb alone, since no DNA is present to check it. The CDR3 has 14 amino acids. CDR1 and CDR2 from the germline V gene are SGHRS and YFSETQ. CDR3 residues: CASSGPSGMVEQFF.

The chain carries TRBV5-1 and TRBJ2-4; the TCRdb call, TRBD1, lacks DNA for checking. Germline values: CDR1 SGHRS, CDR2 YFSETQ. The CDR3 loop spans 17 amino acids. This CDR3 reads CASSFGSGTPAKNIQYF.

This chain connects TRBV7-9 to TRBJ1-4; TCRdb calls TRBD1, which cannot be checked without DNA. This CDR3 region has 15 residues. The germline V gene has CDR1 SEHNR and CDR2 FQNEAQ (reference sequence). The CDR3 region is CASSPDGPGGEKLFF.

The chain recombines TRBV2 with TRBJ2-3; absent DNA, TCRdb's TRBD1 call cannot be checked. Per germline, CDR1 SNHLY and CDR2 FYNNEI. CDR3 length equals 13 residues. The CDR3 loop reads CASLVRGTDTQYF.

The chain couples TRBV6-5 to TRBJ2-3; TCRdb names TRBD1, which stays unverified in the absence of DNA. The germline V gene has CDR1 MNHEY and CDR2 SVGAGI. The CDR3 sequence is 17 residues long. The chain's CDR3 is CASSYSPLAPNTDTQYF.

V gene TRBV20-1 combines with J gene TRBJ2-7; TCRdb calls TRBD1, which cannot be checked without DNA. The CDR3 has 15 residues. Per germline, CDR1 DFQATT and CDR2 SNEGSKA (reference sequence). CDR3 sequence: CSALKVGGSSYEQYF.

The V and J genes are TRBV29-1 and TRBJ1-2; TCRdb gives TRBD1 as the D gene, but with no DNA this cannot be confirmed. The germline V gene has CDR1 SQVTM and CDR2 ANQGSEA. The CDR3 consists of 11 residues. The CDR3 sequence: CSVPTGRGYTF.

The V and J genes are TRBV29-1 and TRBJ1-2; TCRdb's D call of TRBD1 is untestable without DNA. The CDR3 consists of 12 residues. CDR1 and CDR2 (germline): SQVTM, ANQGSEA. CDR3 sequence: CSVEWDRSRYTF.

The rearrangement links TRBV12-3 or TRBV12-4 to TRBJ2-1; the TRBD2 assignment by TCRdb is unverifiable without DNA. The length of the CDR3 is 14 residues. CDR3 amino acids: CASSPGPGGGEQFF.

CDR3 amino acids: CASGRGAGGFEAFF. The J gene is TRBJ1-1, the V gene TRBV5-1; with no DNA, the TCRdb D assignment of TRBD1 cannot be verified. The CDR3 is made up of 14 amino acids. Germline loops: CDR1 SGHRS, CDR2 YFSETQ. Using reference TRBV5-1 and TRBJ1-1 for the parts outside the CDR3, the full variable domain is KAGVTQTPRYLIKTRGQQVTLSCSPISGHRSVSWYQQTPGQGLQFLFEYFSETQRNKGNFPGRFSGRQFSNSRSEMNVSTLELGDSALYLCASGRGAGGFEAFFGQGTRLTVV.

The genes are TRBV6-2 or TRBV6-3 and TRBJ2-7; TCRdb picks TRBD1, but there is no DNA to check that call. CDR1 is MNHEY, CDR2 SVGEGT, per germline. The CDR3 consists of 16 residues. The CDR3 sequence: CASTHSGGERSYEQYF.

The chain carries TRBV9 and TRBJ2-5; checking the TCRdb D call of TRBD1 is not possible without DNA. The germline gives CDR1 SGDLS, CDR2 YYNGEE. This CDR3 region has 16 residues. CDR3 loop: CASTLTGRPGTETQYF. Full variable domain (remainder filled in from reference TRBV9 and TRBJ2-5): DSGVTQTPKHLITATGQRVTLRCSPRSGDLSVYWYQQSLDQGLQFLIQYYNGEERAKGNILERFSAQQFPDLHSELNLSSLELGDSALYFCASTLTGRPGTETQYFGPGTRLLVL.

The chain combines TRBV5-6 with TRBJ1-2; TCRdb returns TRBD1, unconfirmable since there is no DNA. Germline CDR1 is SGHDT and CDR2 is YYEEEE. The CDR3 extends over 18 amino acids. CDR3 sequence: CASSLVARTELRAYGYTF.